This T cell receptor (beta chain) was captured by sequencing in a study of patients and donors after allogeneic stem cell transplantation. Via MiXCR, TCRdb re-called the RT-PCR reads, giving one row per CDR3 protein. The sample shows a few hundred thousand distinct CDR3 sequences, about 38% of them seen only once. Material: blood, either unsorted or a sorted T cell fraction (not recorded which). This sequence was found in a human donor who was either an allogeneic HSCT recipient or a stem cell or donor lymphocyte infusion donor (not recorded which). It is not recorded whose cells these are; they may come from a transplant donor.

The CDR3 coding sequence is TGCGCCAGCAGCCAAGCAGCTGGTGTCGGGTTTTCACCCCTCCACTTT. Encoded protein: CASSQAAGVGFSPLHF. The chain uses TRBV4-1 and TRBJ1-6; D uncertain. Germline V gene lookup returns CDR1 MGHRA and CDR2 YSYEKL. V lost 1 base and J lost 9, with 16 bases in between. There are 16 residues in the CDR3.